This entry features one T cell receptor (beta chain) sequence. This receptor's antigen is unknown. The cohort comprised hundreds of healthy bone marrow donors. At the time of sampling, all cohort members were nominally healthy, though unrecorded immune exposures were likely present. The donor was CMV seronegative and belonged to the group of roughly 330 seronegative cohort members. Every donor gave a peripheral blood sample, and the peripheral blood mononuclear cells from that sample were used for TCR beta sequencing. Genomic DNA was extracted from the blood cell samples with the Qiagen DNeasy Blood Extraction Kit. The CDR3 spans 17 residues, from the cysteine through the phenylalanine. Kept here is only the CDR3 DNA, which spans 51 bases and is read in frame from base 1. V has 4 bases trimmed and J has 0 bases trimmed; junction bases matching no gene number 12. As encoded in the germline V gene, CDR1 is SGHTS while CDR2 is YDEGEE.

The protocol used for the library was the immunoSEQ multiplex PCR assay. For the multiplex PCR, a mixture combining 60 forward primers for TCR Vbeta segments and 13 reverse primers for TCR Jbeta segments was used. The CDR3 region of rearranged TCR beta genes was amplified from genomic DNA by a multiplex PCR assay. The amplified TCR beta libraries were sequenced on the Illumina HiSeq System as 87-base-pair reads. The study's processing was this. A later analysis tallied 70 million to 100 million unique TCR beta chains across the 650 to 750 repertoires, and about 10 million of those chains were shared by two or more donors. A nearest-neighbor algorithm error-corrected the raw reads and collapsed the reads into unique sequences, merging closely related sequences to remove PCR and sequencing errors. CDR3 sequences were aligned to IMGT reference sequences to assign V, D and J gene segments. Each retained sequence needed at least a six-nucleotide match to both a V gene segment and a J gene segment. Rearrangements were called productive when the CDR3 lacked stop codons and stayed in frame with V and J; all others were non-productive. Following IMGT convention, CDR3 was defined as the stretch from the second conserved V-encoded cysteine up to the conserved J-encoded phenylalanine. Sequences without an unambiguous match to a single V gene segment were excluded from the earlier analysis of almost 600 of the donors. In an earlier analysis of about 590 of the donors, a V segment was called functional when productive rearrangements were above 56.7%, and segregating when the standard deviation between donors exceeded 5%. A statistical classification framework was developed to diagnose cytomegalovirus status using the catalog of TCR beta chain sequences. A later analysis assigned V and J genes by comparing TCR nucleotide sequences with IMGT/GENE-DB human TR gene sequences. In a later analysis, CDR3 sequences and most-parsimonious VDJ recombination scenarios were assigned using the TCRdist pipeline. In a later analysis, each TCR beta chain was defined by its CDR3 amino acid sequence together with its V-gene family, and reads lacking a unique V-gene family were excluded. To address suspected cross-contamination and a sequencing artifact, a later analysis removed around 590 highly shared, low-generation-probability nucleotide sequences. For each public chain, a later analysis derived a clonal expansion index from normalized ranks of inferred template counts within each repertoire. In a later analysis, generation probabilities were computed with a VDJ recombination model fitted to out-of-frame rearrangements, and the resulting probabilities were checked against IGoR. In a later analysis, TCR-TCR, TCR-HLA and TCR-CMV co-occurrence was scored with hypergeometric tests, and a repertoire-size bias correction was applied to TCR pairs. A later analysis estimated false discovery rates by permuting HLA or CMV assignments 20 times. In a later analysis, co-occurring TCRs were grouped using DBSCAN, and TCRdist sequence similarity was added for clustering within HLA-allele-positive subsets. For co-occurrence clustering, repertoires with fewer than 30,000 or more than 120,000 public chains were excluded, along with roughly 5 repertoires with anomalous nucleotide sharing. As stored in TCRdb, this immuneACCESS dataset retains in-frame rearrangements with V and J assigned. A fraction of the clones does not appear; measured against another copy, unresolved V genes explain less than half of the discrepancy, and the remainder lacks a known reason. That table supplies the V and J calls and clone size; D and trimming were determined from the DNA. This sample's clone table shows some 46,000 clones. The top ten hold roughly 8% of the sample.

The data originate from a study of cytomegalovirus exposure and HLA in healthy donors (dated by TCRdb to about 2017). Regarding the research as a whole: In an earlier analysis of 587 of the donors, around 300 Gb of sequence data and just under 120 million unique TCR beta sequences from roughly 180 million T cells were reported. Approximately 310 gigabases of sequencing data and around 87 million unique TCR sequences were included in an early release covering around 650 HLA-typed donors. Among the approximately 420 genotyped donors, 75% to 90% belonged to the genetic ancestry cluster associated with self-reported Caucasian donors. The aim of the study was to test whether cataloging public T cell receptors could identify signatures of past pathogen exposure. The study used immunosequencing to profile the T cell repertoires of some 600 subjects and linked those repertoires to cytomegalovirus serostatus. Besides the first cohort of around 700 subjects, a separate validation cohort made up of 90 to 150 different subjects was used. High-throughput TCR immunosequencing, statistical association of individual TCRs with disease status, and machine learning were combined to predict cytomegalovirus infection status. A later analysis re-examined previously published TCR beta repertoires from about 700 donors and added high-resolution HLA genotyping to investigate patterns of TCR occurrence. Rather than drawing on any new phenotypic data, the later analysis identified candidate immune exposures from TCR beta sequences and the way those sequences occurred across donors. To decide whether each TCR beta V gene segment behaved as functional or pseudogenic, an earlier analysis of over 500 of the donors relied on high-throughput TCR beta sequencing. Donor age, sex, ethnicity and CMV serostatus were compiled alongside the repertoire data. A later genetic analysis used genome-wide SNP genotypes for about 65% of the 666 donors, treating that subset as a discovery cohort. All discovery cohort repertoires had been generated on a single sequencing platform. HLA typing covered class I and class II loci at four-digit resolution. Typing coverage varied by locus: about 620-630 donors for A, B, C, DRB1 and DQB1; approximately 500 for DQA1; around 610 for DPA1; around 450 for DPB1. Several DR-DQ haplotypes were handled as single units for association and clustering because linkage in the cohort was strong. Among under 450 genotyped donors of the cohort, an average of approximately 230,000 unique TCR beta nucleotide sequences were sequenced per donor, around a sixth of them non-productive. Overall study results and their limits: A total of fewer than 200 TCR beta chains were listed by the study as associated with cytomegalovirus. The classifier was reported to diagnose cytomegalovirus status with high specificity and sensitivity in both the original and validation cohorts. According to a later analysis, parvovirus B19, influenza, CMV and Epstein-Barr virus appeared linked to several top co-occurrence clusters. A group of highly shared sequence variants was considered likely to be a technical artifact of the sequencing pipeline. Compared with equally common non-associated chains, HLA-associated TCR beta chains in a later analysis were more clonally expanded and had lower generation probabilities. An association between a missense DCLRE1C variant and V-gene and J-gene trimming of TCR beta chains was found in a later genetic analysis and replicated in an independent cohort. A later analysis found that TCR association rates varied across HLA loci, with DRB1 alleles showing the most associated TCRs and HLA-C alleles the fewest. The only immune exposure information available for the cohort was CMV serostatus. Three of the identified cytomegalovirus-associated TCR beta chains were confirmed in vitro to be specific for cytomegalovirus antigens. A later analysis associated around 16,000 TCR beta sequences with specific HLA alleles at a false discovery rate of 0.05. In a later analysis, most CMV-associated TCR beta chains were found to appear HLA-restricted, with HLA associations seemingly driven largely by CMV exposure. While some public TCRs were present in many individuals, most TCR sequences turned up only very rarely across donors. The authors suggested that the approach could potentially be extended to other disease states and immunological phenotypes. A further reported finding was that TCR beta sequences accurately predicted the HLA-A and HLA-B alleles for most subjects in the first cohort. Compared with the 666-donor mean, donors in an Asian-associated ancestry cluster had fewer N-insertions in productive TCRs, according to a later genetic analysis. Roughly uniform sequencing depth across donors was assumed in presence/absence analyses, although this assumption may not hold. In an earlier analysis of a few hundred of the donors, most TCR beta V segments were observed in productive rearrangements about 90% or about 30% of the time, broadly matching IMGT annotations. The cohort was sequenced for TCR beta chains only, and without alpha or paired-chain data the features that could be detected were limited. Because some donors lacked HLA typing at each locus, the association tests relied only on the typed subset. Correlated functional status among segregating V segments might be attributable to linkage disequilibrium, but an unknown experimental factor could not be ruled out. The 87-base-pair reads could not distinguish some IMGT-functional V segments, including TRBV6-2 and TRBV6-3, so those segments were excluded. When HLA alleles, especially DR and DQ, strongly co-occurred, TCR associations were difficult to assign to individual alleles. The earlier analysis of about 600 of the donors excluded roughly 17 rarely observed V segments, including chromosome 9 orphons, because counts were too low.

The rearrangement combines TRBV5-8 with TRBJ1-1; TRBD1 lines up with 7 middle nucleotides. This TCR was sampled from a male donor in good health and CMV-seronegative. The sample taken for sequencing was PBMCs. The nucleotide sequence is TGTGCCAGCAGCCCCCGGGATGCAGGGGGGATGAACACTGAAGCTTTCTTT. Translation gives CASSPRDAGGMNTEAFF.